What follows are 29 T cell receptor beta chains derived from one specimen sequenced in a study of T cells after yellow fever vaccination. TCRdb itself ran the 5' RACE reads through MiXCR, one entry per CDR3 protein. Here the sample spans some 240,000 distinct CDR3 sequences, roughly 3.7% being singletons. The sequences come from PBMCs, collected 15 days after the yellow fever booster vaccination. Receptors originate from a man between 18 and 29 years old who received the YFV17D yellow fever vaccine.

Many counts were recorded for this clonotype. The chain has TRBV11-2 and TRBJ2-1; 9 positions agree with TRBD1. The CDR3 spans 13 residues. CDR1 and CDR2 from the germline V gene are SGHAT and FQNNGV. The CDR3 reads CATGTGHDNEQFF. CDR3 nucleotide sequence: TGTGCGACCGGGACAGGGCATGACAATGAGCAGTTCTTC.

This clonotype was observed many times. The V and J genes are TRBV7-3 and TRBJ2-5; D ambiguous. Looked up from germline, CDR1 is SGHTA and CDR2 is FQGTGA. This CDR3 contains 14 residues. V was cut by 6 bases and J by 2 bases, with 13 bases left in between. The CDR3 DNA follows: TGTGCCAGCAGTCCCGGTGGGGATCAAGAGACCCAGTACTTC. Translation: CASSPGGDQETQYF.

This clonotype has at least ten counts. V gene TRBV5-1 combines with J gene TRBJ2-1, with TRBD2 matching over 10 bases. The CDR3 loop spans 17 amino acids. The germline CDR1 and CDR2 sequences are SGHRS and YFSETQ. The J segment lost 6 bases and the V segment lost 4 bases, leaving 13 bases of the junction unmatched. The CDR3 region is CASSIGLADLLGNEQFF. CDR3 DNA: TGCGCCAGCAGCATCGGACTAGCGGACCTTCTGGGCAATGAGCAGTTCTTC.

This clonotype was detected ten times or more. The gene calls are TRBV6-1 and TRBJ2-7; 8 nucleotides agree with TRBD1. This CDR3 region has 15 residues. V lost 4 bases, J lost 2 bases, and 7 bases stayed unmatched. CDR1 MNHNS and CDR2 SASEGT come from the germline V gene. The CDR3 DNA reads as TGTGCCAGCAGTGGACAGGGGTTGGGCCCCTACGAGCAGTACGTC. It encodes CASSGQGLGPYEQYV.

This clonotype was found many times. The chain employs TRBV6-6 and TRBJ1-5; D is undetermined. This CDR3 comprises 13 residues. Germline CDR1 reads MNHNY; CDR2 reads SVGAGI (reference sequence). With 4 bases removed from V and 10 bases from J, the gap between germline ends came to 14 bases. CDR3: CASSLGRTDPQHF. The CDR3 nucleotides read TGTGCCAGCAGTTTGGGCCGAACGGACCCCCAGCATTTT.

In its sample, this clonotype was seen a few times. The rearrangement joins TRBV21-1 to TRBJ2-1. TRBV21-1 represents a pseudogene. CDR3 length equals 18 residues. The CDR3 is CASSNPDTGDIPYNEQFF. For the CDR3, the DNA is TGTGCCAGCAGCAACCCCGACACCGGCGATATCCCCTACAATGAGCAGTTCTTC.

This clonotype was seen more than once but under ten times. J is TRBJ2-7 and V is TRBV10-3; D remains ambiguous. The length of the CDR3 is 13 residues. The germline V and J ends were trimmed by 10 bases and 2 bases, with 15 bases remaining between them. The germline V gene encodes CDR1 ENHRY and CDR2 SYGVKD. CDR3 in DNA: TGTGCCACCCCGCCGGGTTTGCCCTACGAGCAGTACTTC. It codes for CATPPGLPYEQYF.

This clonotype was counted ten times or more. The chain is built from TRBV4-2 and TRBJ2-1; D uncertain. The CDR3 totals 11 residues. Germline-derived CDR1 and CDR2 are LGHNA and YNFKEQ. The V gene lost 1 base and the J gene lost 10 bases, with 5 bases spanning the gap. The DNA for the CDR3 is TGTGCCAGCAGCCAAGGCCAGGAGCAGTTCTTC. Its translation is CASSQGQEQFF.

This clonotype was seen repeatedly, ten times or more. The J gene is TRBJ1-1, the V gene TRBV2, with a possible D match to TRBD1 (6 bases). Trimming took 4 bases from V and 4 from J, leaving 16 bases between them. This CDR3 is 15 amino acids long. Looked up from germline, CDR1 is SNHLY and CDR2 is FYNNEI. The DNA of the CDR3 is TGTGCCAGCAGTGCGGACAGAATGGCGAGCACTGAAGCTTTCTTT. Amino acids: CASSADRMASTEAFF.

The genes are TRBV7-9 and TRBJ2-1, with 7 nucleotides matching TRBD2. In germline, CDR1 is SEHNR, CDR2 FQNEAQ (reference sequence). V trimming: 3 bases; J trimming: 0 bases; junction bases outside the gene matches: 2. The CDR3 is 15 residues long. Here the CDR3 reads CASSFAGDSYNEQFF. The CDR3 coding sequence is TGTGCCAGCAGCTTCGCGGGGGACTCCTACAATGAGCAGTTCTTC.

This clonotype was detected many times. V usage is TRBV4-3 and J usage is TRBJ2-5; D is possibly TRBD2 (5 bases). The CDR3 extends over 15 amino acids. CDR1 LGHNA and CDR2 YSLEER come from the germline V gene. V was pared by 0 bases and J by 4 bases, with 12 bases between. CDR3 coding DNA: TGCGCCAGCAGCCAAGAGGACGCCCGGGGAGAGACCCAGTACTTC. Encoded protein: CASSQEDARGETQYF.

The table lists this clonotype with many counts. The genes are TRBV6-6 and TRBJ2-7; 10 bases agree with TRBD2. The CDR3 loop spans 16 amino acids. The J segment lost 2 bases and the V segment lost 2 bases, leaving 6 bases of the junction unmatched. Germline V gives CDR1 MNHNY, CDR2 SVGAGI (reference sequence). CDR3 nucleotides: TGTGCCAGCAGTTACGGTAGCGGGGGGTCCACCTACGAGCAGTACGTC. It encodes CASSYGSGGSTYEQYV.

This clonotype has at least ten counts. The chain uses TRBV6-1 and TRBJ1-2, with TRBD1 matching over 7 bases. J gave up 0 bases and V 6 bases, and 4 bases lay outside the gene matches. The CDR3 consists of 14 residues. CDR1 and CDR2 (germline): MNHNS, SASEGT. The CDR3: CASSLDRANYGYTF. Written as DNA, the CDR3 is TGTGCCAGCAGCCTTGACAGGGCTAACTATGGCTACACCTTC.

This clonotype was counted a few times. This chain joins TRBV20-1 and TRBJ1-1; D remains unclear. The CDR3 is 12 residues long. V dropped 6 bases and J dropped 1 base, with 9 bases sitting between them. CDR1 and CDR2 (germline): DFQATT, SNEGSKA (reference sequence). CDR3 sequence reads: CSANFRNTEAFF. The CDR3, as DNA: TGCAGTGCGAACTTCAGGAACACTGAAGCTTTCTTT.

This clonotype came up many times. The V gene is TRBV4-3, the J gene TRBJ1-1; D might be TRBD1 (6 bases). In germline, CDR1 is LGHNA, CDR2 YSLEER. CDR3 length equals 18 residues. V was cut by 0 bases and J by 0 bases, with 17 bases left in between. The CDR3: CASSQDAPLTGLNTEAFF. The CDR3 bases are TGCGCCAGCAGCCAAGACGCCCCCCTGACAGGCTTGAACACTGAAGCTTTCTTT.

This clonotype was counted ten times or more. The genes are TRBV5-1 and TRBJ2-7, with 11 bases aligning to TRBD2. The germline V gene has CDR1 SGHRS and CDR2 YFSETQ. There are 15 residues in the CDR3. V lost 1 base to trimming and J lost 7 bases; unmatched junction nucleotides: 7. The CDR3 coding sequence is TGCGCCAGCAGCTTGCCCCTAGCGGGGGGTGGTGAGCAGTACTTC. The encoded protein is CASSLPLAGGGEQYF.

This clonotype was seen repeatedly, ten times or more. The CDR3 DNA reads TGTGCCAGCAGCTTGGGTGCAACAGCTTTCTTT. It yields the protein CASSLGATAFF. The chain couples TRBV5-6 to TRBJ1-1, with unresolved D. This CDR3 has 11 amino acids. In germline, CDR1 is SGHDT, CDR2 YYEEEE. Trimming stripped 0 bases from V and 10 bases from J, with 7 bases between.

This clonotype was seen repeatedly, ten times or more. V is TRBV27 and J is TRBJ2-7, with 15 bases fitting TRBD2. The CDR3 runs to 15 residues. J was trimmed by 5 bases and V by 7 bases; bases with no gene match: 6. Germline V lookup: CDR1 MNHEY, CDR2 SMNVEV (reference sequence). CDR3 DNA: TGTGCCAGCATAGGGACTAGCGGGAGGTCCCACGAGCAGTACTTC. It encodes CASIGTSGRSHEQYF.

This clonotype was counted a few times. The rearrangement uses TRBV19 and TRBJ1-5; unclear D gene. Trimming cost V 5 bases and J 3 bases, with 14 bases left between them. In germline, CDR1 is LNHDA, CDR2 SQIVND (reference sequence). The CDR3 is made up of 15 amino acids. The CDR3 here is CASSFKDGPNQPQHF. The CDR3 DNA reads TGTGCCAGTAGTTTTAAGGACGGACCCAATCAGCCCCAGCATTTT. Complete variable domain (other parts from reference TRBV19 and TRBJ1-5): DGGITQSPKYLFRKEGQNVTLSCEQNLNHDAMYWYRQDPGQGLRLIYYSQIVNDFQKGDIAEGYSVSREKKESFPLTVTSAQKNPTAFYLCASSFKDGPNQPQHFGDGTRLSIL.

This clonotype came up many times. The chain joins TRBV4-1 to TRBJ1-2; tentative D call: TRBD1 (5 bases). The CDR3 contains 15 residues. V was cut by 2 bases and J by 7 bases, with 17 bases left in between. Germline loops: CDR1 MGHRA, CDR2 YSYEKL. CDR3 nucleotides: TGCGCCAGCAGCCAACTTCAAGGGACGCGCTCTGGCTACACCTTC. Translating it yields CASSQLQGTRSGYTF.

This clonotype has a count of ten or more. The chain employs TRBV6-5 and TRBJ1-1, with D unclear. CDR1 is MNHEY and CDR2 is SVGAGI in the germline V gene. The V end was cut by 4 bases, the J end by 1 base, with 16 bases between. The CDR3 has 16 residues. In DNA form, the CDR3 reads TGTGCCAGCAGTTTAGAAGCAGGACGGAAGAACACTGAAGCTTTCTTT. This translates into CASSLEAGRKNTEAFF.

This clonotype was counted ten times or more. CDR3 residues: CASSLGQGAYGYTF. Here the CDR3 DNA reads TGCGCCAGCAGCTTGGGACAGGGGGCCTATGGCTACACCTTC. The rearrangement links TRBV5-1 to TRBJ1-2; 10 positions match TRBD1. Germline V gene data show CDR1 as SGHRS and CDR2 as YFSETQ. Losses at the gene ends were 0 bases for V and 4 bases for J; bases not matched to a gene: 0. CDR3 length equals 14 residues.

This clonotype was detected many times. The rearrangement joins TRBV10-3 to TRBJ2-4; 11 nucleotides agree with TRBD1. With 10 bases clipped from V and 2 bases from J, the junction kept 4 bases outside the gene matches. The CDR3 is 14 amino acids. CDR1 ENHRY and CDR2 SYGVKD come from the germline V gene. CDR3 region: CASGQGATKNIQYF. DNA for the CDR3: TGTGCCAGTGGACAGGGGGCGACCAAAAACATTCAGTACTTC.

Ten or more counts support this clonotype. This sequence joins TRBV7-6 and TRBJ2-5, with TRBD1 matching over 7 bases. V lost 3 bases and J lost 2; bases outside the gene matches: 6. The CDR3 is made up of 15 amino acids. Germline V gene data show CDR1 as SGHVS and CDR2 as FNYEAQ. The CDR3 loop is CASSFPGQLQETQYF. CDR3 DNA: TGTGCCAGCAGCTTCCCGGGACAGCTACAAGAGACCCAGTACTTC.

The chain couples TRBV7-2 to TRBJ2-2; no clear D gene. The CDR3 is made up of 15 amino acids. V dropped 6 bases and J dropped 0 bases, with 11 bases sitting between them. Germline V gene sequence: CDR1 SGHTA, CDR2 FQGNSA. The DNA for the CDR3 is TGTGCCAGCAGACACCGATCGGCGAACACCGGGGAGCTGTTTTTT. Residues: CASRHRSANTGELFF.

This clonotype was picked up many times. V is TRBV12-3 or TRBV12-4 and J is TRBJ1-4, with D possibly matching TRBD1 (5 bases). V was trimmed by 6 bases and J by 8 bases, leaving 16 bases between them. This CDR3 contains 14 residues. The DNA for the CDR3 is TGTGCCAGCAGGGGGGGGGGTGAGGAGGAAAAACTGTTTTTT. As protein: CASRGGGEEEKLFF.

This clonotype has a count of ten or more. The CDR3 DNA is TGTGCCAGCAGATTACAGGGCTCAGATACGCAGTATTTT. Protein sequence: CASRLQGSDTQYF. The genes are TRBV27 and TRBJ2-3; a weak D match, TRBD1 (6 bases). Trimming stripped 6 bases from V and 4 bases from J, with 11 bases between. Germline V gives CDR1 MNHEY, CDR2 SMNVEV (reference sequence). There are 13 residues in the CDR3.

In its sample, this clonotype was seen many times. The chain couples TRBV27 to TRBJ2-5; the D gene is possibly TRBD2 (7 bases). V was trimmed by 9 bases and J by 5 bases, leaving 22 bases between them. This CDR3 is built from 15 residues. CDR1 MNHEY and CDR2 SMNVEV come from the germline V gene (reference sequence). This CDR3 is CASRGGYLREETQYF. CDR3 nucleotides: TGTGCCAGTAGGGGGGGGTACTTGAGGGAGGAGACCCAGTACTTC.

In this sample, this clonotype turned up many times. This chain links TRBV7-9 with TRBJ1-1; 11 nucleotides line up with TRBD1. Germline V gene data show CDR1 as SEHNR and CDR2 as FQNEAQ (reference sequence). The J segment lost 10 bases and the V segment lost 1 base, leaving 8 bases of the junction unmatched. The CDR3 covers 15 residues. This CDR3 reads CASSLVLGQGVSAFF. DNA of the CDR3: TGTGCCAGCAGCTTAGTCCTGGGACAGGGGGTTTCAGCTTTCTTT.